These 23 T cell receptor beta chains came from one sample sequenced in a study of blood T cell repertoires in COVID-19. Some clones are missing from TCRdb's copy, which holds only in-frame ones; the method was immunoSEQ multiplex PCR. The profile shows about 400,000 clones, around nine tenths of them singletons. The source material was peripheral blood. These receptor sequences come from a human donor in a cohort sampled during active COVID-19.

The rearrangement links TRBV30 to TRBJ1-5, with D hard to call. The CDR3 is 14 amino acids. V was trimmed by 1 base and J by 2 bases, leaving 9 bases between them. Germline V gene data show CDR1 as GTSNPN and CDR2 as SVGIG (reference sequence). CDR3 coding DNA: TGTGCCTGGAGTGCGAGGCTTGGCAATCAGCCCCAGCATTTT. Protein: CAWSARLGNQPQHF.

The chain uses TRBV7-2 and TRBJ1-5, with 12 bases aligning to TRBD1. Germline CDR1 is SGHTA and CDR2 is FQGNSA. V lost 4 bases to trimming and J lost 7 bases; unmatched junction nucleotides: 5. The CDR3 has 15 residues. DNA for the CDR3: TGTGCCAGCAGCTCAGGGACAGGGGGCGGCCAGCCCCAGCATTTT. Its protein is CASSSGTGGGQPQHF.

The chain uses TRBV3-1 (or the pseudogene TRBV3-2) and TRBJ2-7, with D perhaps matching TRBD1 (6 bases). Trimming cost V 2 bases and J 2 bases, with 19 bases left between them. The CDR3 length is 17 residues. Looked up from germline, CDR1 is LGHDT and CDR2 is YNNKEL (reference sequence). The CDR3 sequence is CASSQTPDSLNTYEQYF. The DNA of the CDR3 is TGTGCCAGCAGCCAAACCCCGGACAGTCTCAACACCTACGAGCAGTACTTC.

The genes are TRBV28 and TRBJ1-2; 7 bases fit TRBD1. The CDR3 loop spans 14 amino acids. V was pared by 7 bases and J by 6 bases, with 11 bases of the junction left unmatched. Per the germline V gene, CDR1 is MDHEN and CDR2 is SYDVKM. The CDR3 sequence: CASIARGPVNGYTF. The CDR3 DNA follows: TGTGCCAGCATTGCAAGGGGGCCAGTTAATGGCTACACCTTC.

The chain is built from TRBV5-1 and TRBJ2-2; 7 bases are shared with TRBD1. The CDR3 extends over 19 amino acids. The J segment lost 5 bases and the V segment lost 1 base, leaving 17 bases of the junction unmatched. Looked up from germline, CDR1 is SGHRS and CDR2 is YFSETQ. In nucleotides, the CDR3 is TGCGCCAGCAGCTTGAGGGGACAGTATCCCTCGTCTGGAACCGGGGAGCTGTTTTTT. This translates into CASSLRGQYPSSGTGELFF. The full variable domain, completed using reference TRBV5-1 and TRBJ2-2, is KAGVTQTPRYLIKTRGQQVTLSCSPISGHRSVSWYQQTPGQGLQFLFEYFSETQRNKGNFPGRFSGRQFSNSRSEMNVSTLELGDSALYLCASSLRGQYPSSGTGELFFGEGSRLTVL.

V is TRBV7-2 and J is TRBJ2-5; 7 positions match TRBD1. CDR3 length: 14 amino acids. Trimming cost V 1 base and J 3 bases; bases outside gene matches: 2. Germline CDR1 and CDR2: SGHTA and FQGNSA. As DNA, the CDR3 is TGTGCCAGCAGCTTAGGCGGACAGGAAGAGACCCAGTACTTC. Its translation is CASSLGGQEETQYF.

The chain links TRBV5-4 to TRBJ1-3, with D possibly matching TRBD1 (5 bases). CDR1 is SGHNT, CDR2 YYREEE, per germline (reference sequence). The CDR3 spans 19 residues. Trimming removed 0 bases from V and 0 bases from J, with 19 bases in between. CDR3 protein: CASSLADGGKGNSGNTIYF. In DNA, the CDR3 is TGTGCCAGCAGCTTGGCTGACGGGGGGAAGGGAAACTCTGGAAACACCATATATTTT.

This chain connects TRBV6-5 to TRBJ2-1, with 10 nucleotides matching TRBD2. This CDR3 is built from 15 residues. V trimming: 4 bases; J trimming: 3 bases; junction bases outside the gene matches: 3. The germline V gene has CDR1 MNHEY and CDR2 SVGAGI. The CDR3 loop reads CASSSGTSDYNEQFF. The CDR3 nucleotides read TGTGCCAGCAGTTCCGGGACTAGCGACTACAATGAGCAGTTCTTC.

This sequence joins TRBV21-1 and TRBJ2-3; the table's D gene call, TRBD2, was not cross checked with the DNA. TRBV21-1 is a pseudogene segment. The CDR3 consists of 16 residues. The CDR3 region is CASINETSVFTDTQYF. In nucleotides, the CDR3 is TGTGCCAGCATTAACGAGACTAGCGTTTTCACAGATACGCAGTATTTT.

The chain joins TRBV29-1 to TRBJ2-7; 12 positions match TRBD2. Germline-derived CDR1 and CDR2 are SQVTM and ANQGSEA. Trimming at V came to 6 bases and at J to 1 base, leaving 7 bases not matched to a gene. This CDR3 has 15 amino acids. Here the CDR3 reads CSVKLAGGLSYEQYF. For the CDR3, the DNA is TGCAGCGTCAAACTAGCGGGGGGTCTTTCCTACGAGCAGTACTTC.

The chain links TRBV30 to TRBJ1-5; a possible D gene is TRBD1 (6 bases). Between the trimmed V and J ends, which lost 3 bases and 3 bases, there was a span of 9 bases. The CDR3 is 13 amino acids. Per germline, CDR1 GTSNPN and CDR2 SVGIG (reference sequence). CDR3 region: CAWRGGANQPQHF. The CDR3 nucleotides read TGTGCCTGGAGAGGGGGGGCCAATCAGCCCCAGCATTTT.

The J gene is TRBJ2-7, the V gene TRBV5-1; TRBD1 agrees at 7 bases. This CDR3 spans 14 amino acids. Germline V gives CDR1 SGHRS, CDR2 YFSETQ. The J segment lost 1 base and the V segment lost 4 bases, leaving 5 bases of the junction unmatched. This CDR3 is CASSPKTGSYEQYF. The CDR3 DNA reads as TGCGCCAGCAGCCCAAAGACAGGGTCCTACGAGCAGTACTTC.

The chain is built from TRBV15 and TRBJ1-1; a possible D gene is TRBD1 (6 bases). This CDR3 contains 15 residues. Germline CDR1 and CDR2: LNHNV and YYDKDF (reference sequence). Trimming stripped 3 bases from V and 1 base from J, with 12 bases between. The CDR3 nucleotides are TGTGCCACCAGCAGTGGCAAGGGACAGAACACTGAAGCTTTCTTT. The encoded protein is CATSSGKGQNTEAFF.

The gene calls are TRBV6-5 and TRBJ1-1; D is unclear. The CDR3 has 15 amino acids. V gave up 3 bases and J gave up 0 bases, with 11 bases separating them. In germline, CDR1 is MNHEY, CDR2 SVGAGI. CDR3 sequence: CASSYSHRLNTEAFF. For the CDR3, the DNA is TGTGCCAGCAGTTATTCGCACCGGTTGAACACTGAAGCTTTCTTT.

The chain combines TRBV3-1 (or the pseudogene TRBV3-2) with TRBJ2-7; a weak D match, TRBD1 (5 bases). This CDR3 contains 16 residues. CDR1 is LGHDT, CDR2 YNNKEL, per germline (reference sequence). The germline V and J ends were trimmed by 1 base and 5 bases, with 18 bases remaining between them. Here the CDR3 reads CASSQVSRREVDEQYF. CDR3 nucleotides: TGTGCCAGCAGCCAAGTGAGTCGCAGGGAAGTCGACGAGCAGTACTTC.

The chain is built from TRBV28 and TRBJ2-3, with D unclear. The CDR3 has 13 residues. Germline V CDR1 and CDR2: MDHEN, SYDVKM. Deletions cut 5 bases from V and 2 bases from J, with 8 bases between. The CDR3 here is CASSPENTDTQYF. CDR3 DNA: TGTGCCAGCAGTCCCGAGAACACAGATACGCAGTATTTT.

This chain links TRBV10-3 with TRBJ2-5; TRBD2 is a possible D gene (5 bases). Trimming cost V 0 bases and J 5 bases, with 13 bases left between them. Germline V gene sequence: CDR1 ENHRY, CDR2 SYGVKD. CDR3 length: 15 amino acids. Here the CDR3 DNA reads TGTGCCATCAGTGAGTCCCAGGCCCGGAGGGAGACCCAGTACTTC. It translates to CAISESQARRETQYF.

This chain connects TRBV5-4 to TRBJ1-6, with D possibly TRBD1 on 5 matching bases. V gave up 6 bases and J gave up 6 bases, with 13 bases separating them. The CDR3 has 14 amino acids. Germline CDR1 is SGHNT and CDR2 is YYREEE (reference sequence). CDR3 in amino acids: CASTQGSANSPLHF. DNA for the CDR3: TGTGCCAGCACCCAGGGTTCCGCTAATTCACCCCTCCACTTT. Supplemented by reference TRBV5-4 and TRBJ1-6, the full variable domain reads ETGVTQSPTHLIKTRGQQVTLRCSSQSGHNTVSWYQQALGQGPQFIFQYYREEENGRGNFPPRFSGLQFPNYSSELNVNALELDDSALYLCASTQGSANSPLHFGNGTRLTVT.

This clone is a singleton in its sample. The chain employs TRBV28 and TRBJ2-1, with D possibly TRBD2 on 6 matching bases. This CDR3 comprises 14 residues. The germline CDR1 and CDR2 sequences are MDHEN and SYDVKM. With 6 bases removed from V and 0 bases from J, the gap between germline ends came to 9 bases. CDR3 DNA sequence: TGTGCCAGCAGGAGACTAGACTCCTACAATGAGCAGTTCTTC. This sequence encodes CASRRLDSYNEQFF.

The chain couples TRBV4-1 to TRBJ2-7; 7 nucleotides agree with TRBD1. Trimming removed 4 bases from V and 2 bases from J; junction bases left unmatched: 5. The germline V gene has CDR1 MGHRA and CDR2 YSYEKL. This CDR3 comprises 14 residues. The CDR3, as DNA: TGCGCCAGCAGCCTTCGGACAGGTACCTACGAGCAGTACTTC. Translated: CASSLRTGTYEQYF.

The DNA of the CDR3 is TGTGCCAGCAGTTACCCGGACGGGGGAGTCAATCAGCCCCAGCATTTT. It is translated as CASSYPDGGVNQPQHF. J is TRBJ1-5 and V is TRBV6-6; possible D gene TRBD1, 5 bases. Trimming removed 2 bases at V and 3 bases at J, with 14 bases between. Germline V CDR1 and CDR2: MNHNY, SVGAGI (reference sequence). This CDR3 region has 16 residues.

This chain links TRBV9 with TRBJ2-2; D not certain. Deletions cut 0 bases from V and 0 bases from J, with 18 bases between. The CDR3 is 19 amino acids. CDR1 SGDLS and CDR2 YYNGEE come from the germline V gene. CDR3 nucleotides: TGTGCCAGCAGCGTAGAGTTAGTGGGTTGGCGGACGAACACCGGGGAGCTGTTTTTT. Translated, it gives CASSVELVGWRTNTGELFF.

DNA of the CDR3: TGCAGCGTTGAGGCCCGGGAGGGGGTAGTCAAGCACCAAGAGACCCAGTACTTC. This codes for CSVEAREGVVKHQETQYF. The J gene is TRBJ2-5, the V gene TRBV29-1; TRBD2 matches 8 bases. Germline V gene lookup returns CDR1 SQVTM and CDR2 ANQGSEA. This CDR3 is 18 amino acids long. The ends lost 3 bases at V and 0 bases at J; junction bases unmatched: 15.